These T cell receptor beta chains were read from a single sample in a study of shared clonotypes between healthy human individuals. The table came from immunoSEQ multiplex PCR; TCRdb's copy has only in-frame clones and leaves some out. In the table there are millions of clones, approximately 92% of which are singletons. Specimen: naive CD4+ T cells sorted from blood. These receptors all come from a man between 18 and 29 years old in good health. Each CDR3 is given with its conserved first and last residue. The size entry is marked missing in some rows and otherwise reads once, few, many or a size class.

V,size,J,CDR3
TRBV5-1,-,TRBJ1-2,CASSLESANYGYTF
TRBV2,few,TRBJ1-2,CASSPGWGYGYTF
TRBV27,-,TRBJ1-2,CASSLDGHSGYTF
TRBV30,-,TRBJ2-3,CAWGEREPSSF
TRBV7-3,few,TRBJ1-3,CASSSQGAGNTIYF
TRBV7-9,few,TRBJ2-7,CASRVGSLSYEQYF
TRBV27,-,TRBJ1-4,CASSLFGQGNELFF
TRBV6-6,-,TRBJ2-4,CASSQPGGGENIQYF
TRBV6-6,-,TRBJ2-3,CASTLGGPTDTQYF
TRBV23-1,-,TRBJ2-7,CASSHRLGPRGDHEQYF
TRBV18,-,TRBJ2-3,CASSMVAGVTDTQYF
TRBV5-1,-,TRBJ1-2,CASSWGQGEDGYTF
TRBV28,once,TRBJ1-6,CASSFQGALDSPLHF
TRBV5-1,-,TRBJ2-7,CASSAGQGPYEQYF
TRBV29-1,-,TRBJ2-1,CSVEFLAGGPGEQFF
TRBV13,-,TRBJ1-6,CASSSRRTGVYSPLHF
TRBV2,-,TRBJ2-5,CALRDSGETQYF
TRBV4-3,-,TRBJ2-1,CASSQDFTYEQFF
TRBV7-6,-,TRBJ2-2,CASSLGQGNTGELFF
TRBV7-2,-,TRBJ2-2,CASSPTTGYDAGELFF
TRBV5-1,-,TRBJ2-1,CASSLAPGYNEQFF
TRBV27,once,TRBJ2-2,CASSRTINTGELFF
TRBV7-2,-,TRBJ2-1,CASSSSGTGVNEQFF
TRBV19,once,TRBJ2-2,CASKGLAGTGELFF
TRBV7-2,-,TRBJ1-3,CASSLGHSGNTIYF
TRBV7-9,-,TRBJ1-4,CASSLAGQGRFEKLFF
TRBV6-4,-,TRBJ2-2,CASSLNTNTGELFF
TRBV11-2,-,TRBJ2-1,CASSPREIEFF
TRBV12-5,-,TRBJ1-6,CASGPSRDLRSSYNSPLHF
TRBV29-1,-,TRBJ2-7,CSVFGGTGTGTYEQYF
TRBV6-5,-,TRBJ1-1,CASSYPDSGWAFF
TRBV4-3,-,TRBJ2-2,CASSQVGGLAIGTGELFF
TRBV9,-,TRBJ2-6,CASSVLAGGSTGANVLTF
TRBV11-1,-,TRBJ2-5,CASSLAGGLLGETQYF
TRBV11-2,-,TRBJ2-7,CASSLDSGSAFEQYF
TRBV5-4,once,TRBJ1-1,CASSPGQGRDTEAFF
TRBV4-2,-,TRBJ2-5,CASSQDPGNQETQYF
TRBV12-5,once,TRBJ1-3,CASGLVLKGSISGNTIYF
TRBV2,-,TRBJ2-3,CASSSDRGGGGTDTQYF
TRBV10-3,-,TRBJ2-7,CAISHLTGQVGEQYF
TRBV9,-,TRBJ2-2,CASSAGQGAPGNTGELFF
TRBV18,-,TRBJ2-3,CASSPIRGQVDTQYF
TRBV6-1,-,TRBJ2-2,CASSEPGGGNPGELFF
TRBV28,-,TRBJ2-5,CASSWPSGETQYF
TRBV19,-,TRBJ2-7,CASSIGGSYEQYF
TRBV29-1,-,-,CSAATGRGYYEQYF
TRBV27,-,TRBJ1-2,CASSSHRMNYGYTF
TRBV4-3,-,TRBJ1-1,CASSQEQGRNTEAFF
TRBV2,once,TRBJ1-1,CASSRGFENTEAFF
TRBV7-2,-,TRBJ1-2,CASSPGQTAMKGYTF
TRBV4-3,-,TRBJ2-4,CASSVGLPGQNIQYF
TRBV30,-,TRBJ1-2,CAWRPLDSNYGYTF